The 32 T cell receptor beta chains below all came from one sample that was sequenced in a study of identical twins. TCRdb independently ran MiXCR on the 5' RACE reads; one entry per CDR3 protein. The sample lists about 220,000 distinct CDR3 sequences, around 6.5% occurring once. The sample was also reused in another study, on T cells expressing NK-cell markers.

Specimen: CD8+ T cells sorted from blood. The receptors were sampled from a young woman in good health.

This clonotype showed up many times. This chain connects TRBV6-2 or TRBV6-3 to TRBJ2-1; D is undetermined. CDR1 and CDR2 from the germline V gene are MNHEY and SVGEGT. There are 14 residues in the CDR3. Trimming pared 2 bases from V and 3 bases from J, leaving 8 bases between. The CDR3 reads CASSYGQDYNEQFF. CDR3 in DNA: TGTGCCAGCAGTTACGGGCAGGACTACAATGAGCAGTTCTTC.

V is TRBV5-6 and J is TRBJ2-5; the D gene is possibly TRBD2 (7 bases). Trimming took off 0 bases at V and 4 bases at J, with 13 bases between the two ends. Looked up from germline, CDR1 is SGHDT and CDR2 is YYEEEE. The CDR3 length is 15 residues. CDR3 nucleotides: TGTGCCAGCAGCTTGGACCCAGGGGAGGGAGAGACCCAGTACTTC. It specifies CASSLDPGEGETQYF.

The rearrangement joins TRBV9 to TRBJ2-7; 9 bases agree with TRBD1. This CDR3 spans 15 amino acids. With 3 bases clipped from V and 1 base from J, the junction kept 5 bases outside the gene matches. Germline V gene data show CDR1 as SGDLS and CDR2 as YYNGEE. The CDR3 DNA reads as TGTGCCAGCAGCGCTTCCGGGACAGGGTCCTACGAGCAGTACTTC. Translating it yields CASSASGTGSYEQYF.

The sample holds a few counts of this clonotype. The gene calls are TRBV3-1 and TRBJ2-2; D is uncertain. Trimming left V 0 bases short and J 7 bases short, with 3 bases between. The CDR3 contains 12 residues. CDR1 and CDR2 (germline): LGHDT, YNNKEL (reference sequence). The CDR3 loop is CASSQDLGELFF. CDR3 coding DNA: TGTGCCAGCAGCCAAGATCTCGGGGAGCTGTTTTTT.

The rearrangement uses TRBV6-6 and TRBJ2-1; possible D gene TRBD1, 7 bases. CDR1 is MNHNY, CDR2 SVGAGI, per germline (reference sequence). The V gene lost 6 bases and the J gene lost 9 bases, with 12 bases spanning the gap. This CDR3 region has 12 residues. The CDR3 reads CASSQGGREQFF. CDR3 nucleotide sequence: TGTGCCAGCAGCCAGGGGGGTCGTGAGCAGTTCTTC.

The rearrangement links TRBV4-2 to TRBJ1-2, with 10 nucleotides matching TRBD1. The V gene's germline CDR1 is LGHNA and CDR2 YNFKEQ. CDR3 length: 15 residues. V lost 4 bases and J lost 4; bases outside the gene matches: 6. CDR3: CASSPETGGLYGYTF. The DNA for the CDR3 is TGTGCCAGCAGCCCCGAGACAGGGGGCCTCTATGGCTACACCTTC.

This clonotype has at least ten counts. CDR3 loop: CASSVDRASYEQYF. CDR3 coding DNA: TGTGCCAGCAGCGTGGACAGGGCAAGCTACGAGCAGTACTTC. This chain connects TRBV7-2 to TRBJ2-7; 8 nucleotides line up with TRBD1. There are 14 residues in the CDR3. J was trimmed by 3 bases and V by 5 bases; bases with no gene match: 6. Germline lookup yields CDR1 SGHTA and CDR2 FQGNSA.

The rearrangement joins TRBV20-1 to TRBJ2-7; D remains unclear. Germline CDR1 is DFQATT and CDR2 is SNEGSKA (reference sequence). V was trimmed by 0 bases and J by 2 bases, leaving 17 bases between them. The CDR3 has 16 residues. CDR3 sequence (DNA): TGCAGTGCTAGAGATCTCTATGGCGGCGAAACCTACGAGCAGTACTTC. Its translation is CSARDLYGGETYEQYF.

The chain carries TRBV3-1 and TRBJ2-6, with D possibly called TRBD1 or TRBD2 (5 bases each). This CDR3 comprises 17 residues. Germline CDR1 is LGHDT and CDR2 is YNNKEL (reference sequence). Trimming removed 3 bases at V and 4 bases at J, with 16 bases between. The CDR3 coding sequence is TGTGCCAGCAGCCATAAGGGACCCCAGGCAGGGGCCAACGTCCTGACTTTC. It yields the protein CASSHKGPQAGANVLTF.

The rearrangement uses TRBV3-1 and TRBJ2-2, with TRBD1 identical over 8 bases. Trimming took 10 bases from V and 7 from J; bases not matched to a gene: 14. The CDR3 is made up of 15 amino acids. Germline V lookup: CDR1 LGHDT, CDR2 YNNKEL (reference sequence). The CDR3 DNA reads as TGTGCCACCTGCCTGGACAGGGACCTGATCGGGGAGCTGTTTTTT. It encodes CATCLDRDLIGELFF.

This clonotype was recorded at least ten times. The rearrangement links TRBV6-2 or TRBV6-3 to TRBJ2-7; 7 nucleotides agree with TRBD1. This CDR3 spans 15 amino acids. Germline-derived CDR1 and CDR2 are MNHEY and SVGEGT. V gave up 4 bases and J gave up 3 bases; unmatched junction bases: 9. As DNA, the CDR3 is TGTGCCAGCAGTTTCCCCCGGGACAGAGGCTACGAGCAGTACTTC. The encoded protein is CASSFPRDRGYEQYF.

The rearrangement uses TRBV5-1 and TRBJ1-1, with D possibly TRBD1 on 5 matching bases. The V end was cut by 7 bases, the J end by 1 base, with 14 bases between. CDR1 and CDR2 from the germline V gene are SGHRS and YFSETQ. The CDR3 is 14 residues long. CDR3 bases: TGCGCCAGCGCCCCGGGGGGGGGGAACACTGAAGCTTTCTTT. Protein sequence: CASAPGGGNTEAFF.

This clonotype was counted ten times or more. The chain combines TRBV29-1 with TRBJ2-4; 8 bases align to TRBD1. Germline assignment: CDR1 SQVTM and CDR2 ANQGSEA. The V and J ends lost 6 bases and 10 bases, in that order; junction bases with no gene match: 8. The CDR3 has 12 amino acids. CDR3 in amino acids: CSVLGTGVIQYF. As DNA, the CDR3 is TGCAGCGTCCTGGGGACAGGCGTTATTCAGTACTTC.

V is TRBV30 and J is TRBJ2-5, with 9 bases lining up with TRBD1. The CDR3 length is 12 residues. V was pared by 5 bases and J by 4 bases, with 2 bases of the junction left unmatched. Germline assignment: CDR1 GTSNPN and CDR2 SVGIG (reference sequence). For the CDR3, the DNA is TGTGCCTGGGACAGGGGGGGAGAGACCCAGTACTTC. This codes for CAWDRGGETQYF.

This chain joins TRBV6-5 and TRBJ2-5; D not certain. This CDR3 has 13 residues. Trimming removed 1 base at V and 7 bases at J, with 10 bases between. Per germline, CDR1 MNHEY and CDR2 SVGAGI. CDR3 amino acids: CASSYFAEGTQYF. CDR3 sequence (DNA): TGTGCCAGCAGTTACTTTGCGGAAGGGACCCAGTACTTC.

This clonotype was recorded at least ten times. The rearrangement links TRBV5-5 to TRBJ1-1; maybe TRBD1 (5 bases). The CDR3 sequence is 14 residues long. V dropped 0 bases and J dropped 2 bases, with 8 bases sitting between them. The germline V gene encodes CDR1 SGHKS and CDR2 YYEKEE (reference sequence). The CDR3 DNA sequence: TGTGCCAGCAGCTTGGAGGGGTACAACACTGAAGCTTTCTTT. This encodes CASSLEGYNTEAFF.

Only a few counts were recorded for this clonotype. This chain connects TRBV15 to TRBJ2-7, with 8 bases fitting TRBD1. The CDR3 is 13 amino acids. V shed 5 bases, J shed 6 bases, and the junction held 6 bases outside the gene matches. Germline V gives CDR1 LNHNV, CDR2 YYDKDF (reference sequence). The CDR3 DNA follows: TGTGCCACCAGCGGCAGACAGGGGTTCGAGCAGTACTTC. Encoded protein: CATSGRQGFEQYF. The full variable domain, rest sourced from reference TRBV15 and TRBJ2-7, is DAMVIQNPRYQVTQFGKPVTLSCSQTLNHNVMYWYQQKSSQAPKLLFHYYDKDFNNEADTPDNFQSRRPNTSFCFLDIRSPGLGDTAMYLCATSGRQGFEQYFGPGTRLTVT.

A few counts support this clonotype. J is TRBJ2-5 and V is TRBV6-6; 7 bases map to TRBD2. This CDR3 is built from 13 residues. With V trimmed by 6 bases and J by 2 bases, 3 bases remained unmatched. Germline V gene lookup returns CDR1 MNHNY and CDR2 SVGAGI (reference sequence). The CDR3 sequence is CASRSSGQETQYF. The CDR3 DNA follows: TGTGCCAGCAGGAGTAGCGGGCAAGAGACCCAGTACTTC.

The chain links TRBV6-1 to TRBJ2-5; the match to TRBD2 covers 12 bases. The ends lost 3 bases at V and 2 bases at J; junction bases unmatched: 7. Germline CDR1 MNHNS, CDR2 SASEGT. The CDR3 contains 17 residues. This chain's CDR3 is CASSDLASGGVQETQYF. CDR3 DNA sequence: TGTGCCAGCAGTGATTTGGCTAGCGGGGGGGTTCAAGAGACCCAGTACTTC.

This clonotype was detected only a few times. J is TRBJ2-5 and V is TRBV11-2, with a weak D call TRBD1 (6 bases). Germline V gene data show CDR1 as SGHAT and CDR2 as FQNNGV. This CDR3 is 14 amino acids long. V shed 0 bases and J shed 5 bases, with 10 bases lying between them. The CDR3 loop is CASSLDHREETQYF. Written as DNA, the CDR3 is TGTGCCAGCAGCTTAGATCACAGGGAGGAGACCCAGTACTTC.

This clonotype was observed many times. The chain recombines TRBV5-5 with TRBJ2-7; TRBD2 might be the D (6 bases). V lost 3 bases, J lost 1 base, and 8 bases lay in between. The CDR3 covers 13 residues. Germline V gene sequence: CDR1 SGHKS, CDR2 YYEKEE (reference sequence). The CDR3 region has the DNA TGTGCCAGCAGCTCGGGAGATTCCTACGAGCAGTACTTC. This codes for CASSSGDSYEQYF.

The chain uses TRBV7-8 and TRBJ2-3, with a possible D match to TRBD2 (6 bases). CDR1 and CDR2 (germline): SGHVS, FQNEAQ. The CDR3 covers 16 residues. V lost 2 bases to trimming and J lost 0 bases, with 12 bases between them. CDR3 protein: CASSLSGGVSTDTQYF. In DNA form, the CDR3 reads TGTGCCAGCAGCTTATCAGGCGGGGTTAGCACAGATACGCAGTATTTT.

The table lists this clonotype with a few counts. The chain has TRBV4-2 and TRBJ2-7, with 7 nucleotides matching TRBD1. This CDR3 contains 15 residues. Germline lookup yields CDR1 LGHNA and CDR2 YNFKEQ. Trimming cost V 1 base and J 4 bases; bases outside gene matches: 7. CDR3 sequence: CASSQGSQGEYEQYF. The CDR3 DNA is TGTGCCAGCAGCCAAGGGTCCCAGGGGGAGTACGAGCAGTACTTC.

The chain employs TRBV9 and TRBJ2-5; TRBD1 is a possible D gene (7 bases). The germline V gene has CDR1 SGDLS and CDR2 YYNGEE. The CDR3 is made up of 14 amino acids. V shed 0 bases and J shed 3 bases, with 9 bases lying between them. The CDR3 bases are TGTGCCAGCAGCGTAGCCAGGGGGGAAGAGACCCAGTACTTC. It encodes CASSVARGEETQYF.

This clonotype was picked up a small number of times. The CDR3 loop is CASSFGLMAFF. CDR3 nucleotides: TGTGCCAGCAGTTTTGGCTTAATGGCTTTCTTT. The chain is built from TRBV12-3 or TRBV12-4 and TRBJ1-1, with D unclear. This CDR3 has 11 amino acids. V gave up 3 bases and J gave up 11 bases, with 10 bases separating them.

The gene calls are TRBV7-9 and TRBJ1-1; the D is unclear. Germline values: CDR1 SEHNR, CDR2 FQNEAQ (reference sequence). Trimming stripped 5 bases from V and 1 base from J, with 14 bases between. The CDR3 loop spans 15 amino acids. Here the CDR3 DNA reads TGTGCCAGCAGCCCCCACAGTCCAGGGAACACTGAAGCTTTCTTT. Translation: CASSPHSPGNTEAFF.

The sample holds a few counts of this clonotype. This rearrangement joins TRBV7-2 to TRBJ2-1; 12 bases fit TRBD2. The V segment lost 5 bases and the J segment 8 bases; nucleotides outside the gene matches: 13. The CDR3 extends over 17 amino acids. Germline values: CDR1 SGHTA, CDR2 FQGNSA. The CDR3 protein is CASSRSRLAGGPHEQFF. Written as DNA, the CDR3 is TGTGCCAGCAGCCGATCCCGTCTAGCGGGAGGGCCCCATGAGCAGTTCTTC.

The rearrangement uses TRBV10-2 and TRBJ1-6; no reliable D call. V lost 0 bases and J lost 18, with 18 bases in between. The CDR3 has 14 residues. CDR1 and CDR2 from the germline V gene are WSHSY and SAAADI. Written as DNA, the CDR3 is TGCGCCAGCAGTGAGTCGGGATCCCCGGCGGATAGCCACTTT. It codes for CASSESGSPADSHF.

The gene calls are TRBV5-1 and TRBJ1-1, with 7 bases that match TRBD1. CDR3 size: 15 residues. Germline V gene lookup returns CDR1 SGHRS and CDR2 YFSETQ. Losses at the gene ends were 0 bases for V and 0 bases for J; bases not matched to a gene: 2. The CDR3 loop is CASSLVQGLNTEAFF. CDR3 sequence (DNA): TGCGCCAGCAGCTTGGTACAGGGGCTGAACACTGAAGCTTTCTTT.

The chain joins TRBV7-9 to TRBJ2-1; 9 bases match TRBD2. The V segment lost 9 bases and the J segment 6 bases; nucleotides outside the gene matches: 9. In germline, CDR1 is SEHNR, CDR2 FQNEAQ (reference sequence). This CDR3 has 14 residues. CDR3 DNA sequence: TGTGCCAGTGCGGCGGGAGGGCCTGGCAATGAGCAGTTCTTC. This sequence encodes CASAAGGPGNEQFF.

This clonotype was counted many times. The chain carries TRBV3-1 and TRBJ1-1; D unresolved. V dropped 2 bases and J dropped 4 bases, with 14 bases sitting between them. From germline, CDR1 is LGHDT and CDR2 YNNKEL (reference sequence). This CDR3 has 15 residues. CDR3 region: CASSQYTDQRTEAFF. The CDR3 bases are TGTGCCAGCAGCCAATACACCGACCAGCGCACTGAAGCTTTCTTT.

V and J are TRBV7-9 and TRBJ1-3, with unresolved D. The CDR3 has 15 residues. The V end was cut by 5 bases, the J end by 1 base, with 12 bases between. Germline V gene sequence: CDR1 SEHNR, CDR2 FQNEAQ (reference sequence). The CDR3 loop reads CASSQTAESGNTIYF. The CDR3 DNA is TGTGCCAGCAGCCAAACAGCGGAGTCTGGAAACACCATATATTTT.